One sample yielded the 20 T cell receptor beta chains listed below, sequenced in a study of beta chain features in type 1 diabetes. Expressed TCRB transcripts were sequenced after all isolated RNA was converted to cDNA. Assay: immunoSEQ multiplex PCR; the TCRdb copy retains only in-frame clones and omits some. The profile shows just over 600,000 clones, about 16% of them singletons. Sequenced: naive CD4+ T cells from blood. The receptor source for this set is a man aged 18-30 years in good health.

The rearrangement uses TRBV19 and TRBJ2-2; D tentatively fits TRBD1 or TRBD2 (5 bases each). CDR1 LNHDA and CDR2 SQIVND come from the germline V gene (reference sequence). V lost 6 bases to trimming and J lost 4 bases, with 18 bases between them. The CDR3 contains 16 residues. The CDR3 protein is CASRSSGTRVTGELFF. The CDR3 bases are TGTGCCAGTAGAAGTTCCGGGACCCGGGTCACCGGGGAGCTGTTTTTT.

This clone was seen once. The rearrangement joins TRBV2 to TRBJ1-1; D is possibly TRBD1 (5 bases). Germline CDR1 reads SNHLY; CDR2 reads FYNNEI. The CDR3 contains 15 residues. Trimming pared 2 bases from V and 5 bases from J, leaving 15 bases between. The CDR3 loop reads CASSERVRGKTEAFF. CDR3 nucleotides: TGTGCCAGCAGTGAACGGGTGCGGGGGAAGACTGAAGCTTTCTTT.

The chain carries TRBV18 and TRBJ2-7; 7 bases map to TRBD2. This CDR3 has 15 amino acids. The V and J ends lost 1 base and 3 bases, in that order; junction bases with no gene match: 6. Germline values: CDR1 KGHSH, CDR2 LQKENI. In DNA form, the CDR3 reads TGTGCCAGCTCACCACTGGCGGGGGTGGACTACGAGCAGTACTTC. Amino acid sequence: CASSPLAGVDYEQYF.

The genes are TRBV28 and TRBJ2-4; TRBD1 matches 7 bases. The CDR3 has 19 residues. V was clipped by 5 bases and J by 0 bases; unmatched bases: 16. Germline values: CDR1 MDHEN, CDR2 SYDVKM. As DNA, the CDR3 is TGTGCCAGCAGTCCTGCGACAGGGACCTCCCCCCTAGCCAAAAACATTCAGTACTTC. Protein product: CASSPATGTSPLAKNIQYF.

This clone came up a few times. This chain links TRBV7-9 with TRBJ2-1; D perhaps matches TRBD1 (7 bases). Between the trimmed V and J ends, which lost 2 bases and 12 bases, there was a span of 14 bases. Germline V CDR1 and CDR2: SEHNR, FQNEAQ (reference sequence). The CDR3 runs to 13 residues. The CDR3 here is CASSLIIQGGQFF. DNA for the CDR3: TGTGCCAGCAGCTTAATTATCCAGGGGGGGCAGTTCTTC.

Concerning this clone itself: Other DNA variants within this sample encode the same CDR3. The J gene is TRBJ2-2, the V gene TRBV7-9; the D is unclear. The CDR3 totals 14 residues. Trimming took 2 bases from V and 1 from J, leaving 5 bases between them. Looked up from germline, CDR1 is SEHNR and CDR2 is FQNEAQ (reference sequence). CDR3 sequence: CASSLLRNTGELFF. The CDR3 coding sequence is TGTGCCAGCAGCTTACTCAGGAACACCGGGGAGCTGTTTTTT.

The chain is built from TRBV7-3 and TRBJ2-2; the D is unclear. From germline, CDR1 is SGHTA and CDR2 FQGTGA. The CDR3 runs to 15 residues. The V end lost 1 base, the J end lost 0 bases, and 6 bases lay between the germline ends. CDR3 region: CASSLKGTNTGELFF. The CDR3 DNA reads as TGTGCCAGCAGCTTAAAAGGAACGAACACCGGGGAGCTGTTTTTT.

This clone occurred a few times. The chain combines TRBV5-1 with TRBJ1-1; 8 bases align to TRBD1. From germline, CDR1 is SGHRS and CDR2 YFSETQ. V trimming: 4 bases; J trimming: 4 bases; junction bases outside the gene matches: 6. This CDR3 comprises 14 residues. DNA for the CDR3: TGCGCCAGCAGCCCCAGGGGGCGAGGCACTGAAGCTTTCTTT. This gives the protein CASSPRGRGTEAFF.

This chain links TRBV11-2 with TRBJ2-3; 9 bases fit TRBD1. The germline gives CDR1 SGHAT, CDR2 FQNNGV. The CDR3 contains 17 residues. The trim removed 4 bases at V and 2 bases at J, leaving 10 bases unmatched. CDR3 sequence reads: CASSSYRGPHSTDTQYF. DNA for the CDR3: TGTGCCAGCAGCTCTTACAGGGGGCCCCATTCCACAGATACGCAGTATTTT.

This chain joins TRBV6-1 and TRBJ1-1; maybe TRBD1 (6 bases). This CDR3 comprises 15 residues. V lost 10 bases to trimming and J lost 1 base, with 19 bases between them. The V gene's germline CDR1 is MNHNS and CDR2 SASEGT. CDR3 loop: CATTLPGVKNTEAFF. Here the CDR3 DNA reads TGTGCCACCACACTGCCAGGGGTGAAGAACACTGAAGCTTTCTTT.

Of note for this clone: The same CDR3 also results from other DNA sequences found in this sample. The rearrangement uses TRBV28 and TRBJ1-5; TRBD1 is a possible D gene (6 bases). CDR1 and CDR2 from the germline V gene are MDHEN and SYDVKM. The CDR3 consists of 12 residues. The V end was cut by 4 bases, the J end by 7 bases, with 8 bases between. CDR3 DNA sequence: TGTGCCAGCAGTTCCAGGGGCCAGCCCCAGCATTTT. Encoded protein: CASSSRGQPQHF. Supplemented by reference TRBV28 and TRBJ1-5, the full variable domain reads DVKVTQSSRYLVKRTGEKVFLECVQDMDHENMFWYRQDPGLGLRLIYFSYDVKMKEKGDIPEGYSVSREKKERFSLILESASTNQTSMYLCASSSRGQPQHFGDGTRLSIL.

This clone was found a few times. The V call is TRBV30, the J call TRBJ2-2, with 8 bases aligning to TRBD1. Trimming removed 4 bases from V and 4 bases from J; junction bases left unmatched: 14. Per germline, CDR1 GTSNPN and CDR2 SVGIG (reference sequence). This CDR3 has 17 amino acids. The CDR3, as DNA: TGTGCCTGGACTCACAGAAGTCGGACAGGGAGCACCGGGGAGCTGTTTTTT. It yields the protein CAWTHRSRTGSTGELFF. Variable domain in full (rest from reference TRBV30 and TRBJ2-2): SQTIHQWPATLVQPVGSPLSLECTVEGTSNPNLYWYRQAAGRGLQLLFYSVGIGQISSEVPQNLSASRPQDRQFILSSKKLLLSDSGFYLCAWTHRSRTGSTGELFFGEGSRLTVL.

This clone came up a few times. J is TRBJ2-7 and V is TRBV5-4; a weak D match, TRBD1 (6 bases). The CDR3 has 14 residues. The V gene's germline CDR1 is SGHNT and CDR2 YYREEE (reference sequence). Between the trimmed V and J ends, which lost 6 bases and 4 bases, there was a span of 17 bases. The DNA of the CDR3 is TGTGCCAGCAACGTACAGGGTTCTCGGTACGAGCAGTACTTC. It specifies CASNVQGSRYEQYF.

This clone has more than one count but fewer than ten. The V call is TRBV6-5, the J call TRBJ2-2, with D uncertain. This CDR3 has 14 amino acids. Germline loops: CDR1 MNHEY, CDR2 SVGAGI. With 6 bases removed from V and 6 bases from J, the gap between germline ends came to 14 bases. CDR3 nucleotides: TGTGCCAGCAGAGGCGGACGCTTGGCCGGGGAGCTGTTTTTT. Translated, it gives CASRGGRLAGELFF.

This clone was detected only a few times. This rearrangement joins TRBV4-1 to TRBJ2-6, with D hard to call. This CDR3 comprises 14 residues. The ends were cut back, 11 bases at V and 6 bases at J, with 17 bases in the middle. Germline CDR1 reads MGHRA; CDR2 reads YSYEKL. The CDR3 loop is CAATPTLAANVLTF. CDR3 coding DNA: TGCGCCGCGACACCCACGCTTGCGGCCAACGTCCTGACTTTC.

In its sample, this clone was seen a few times. V is TRBV7-9 and J is TRBJ2-2; D gene unclear. The CDR3 is 15 amino acids. Per germline, CDR1 SEHNR and CDR2 FQNEAQ (reference sequence). Deletions cut 6 bases from V and 0 bases from J, with 11 bases between. This CDR3 reads CASRLHGANTGELFF. The CDR3 bases are TGTGCCAGCAGGTTACACGGTGCGAACACCGGGGAGCTGTTTTTT.

This clone came up a few times. The chain has TRBV5-1 and TRBJ2-7, with D hard to call. With 2 bases removed from V and 7 bases from J, the gap between germline ends came to 13 bases. This CDR3 has 13 residues. Looked up from germline, CDR1 is SGHRS and CDR2 is YFSETQ. The CDR3 here is CASSFHPLREQYF. CDR3 in DNA: TGCGCCAGCAGCTTCCACCCACTACGTGAGCAGTACTTC.

This clone was counted between two and nine times. This CDR3 reads CAISGTGANYGYTF. In DNA, the CDR3 is TGTGCCATCAGTGGCACAGGGGCCAACTATGGCTACACCTTC. V gene TRBV10-3 combines with J gene TRBJ1-2; 7 positions match TRBD1. Germline V lookup: CDR1 ENHRY, CDR2 SYGVKD. CDR3 length: 14 residues. The V segment lost 4 bases and the J segment 2 bases; nucleotides outside the gene matches: 4.

This clone was seen more than once but under ten times. J is TRBJ2-5 and V is TRBV9, with a tentative D call TRBD2 (5 bases). V lost 7 bases and J lost 2, with 18 bases in between. Germline V CDR1 and CDR2: SGDLS, YYNGEE. The CDR3 contains 15 residues. The CDR3 here is CASSHPDWSQETQYF. CDR3 DNA sequence: TGTGCCAGCTCCCACCCGGACTGGTCACAAGAGACCCAGTACTTC.

V gene TRBV28 combines with J gene TRBJ2-7; 8 bases agree with TRBD1. This CDR3 comprises 12 residues. The V and J ends lost 6 bases and 3 bases, in that order; junction bases with no gene match: 1. The germline CDR1 and CDR2 sequences are MDHEN and SYDVKM. CDR3 residues: CASRGTGYEQYF. CDR3 bases: TGTGCCAGCAGGGGGACAGGCTACGAGCAGTACTTC.